This T cell receptor (beta chain) was captured by sequencing in a study of blood T cell repertoires in COVID-19. This clone came up once. Germline V lookup: CDR1 SGHKS, CDR2 YYEKEE (reference sequence). Unmatched junction bases numbered 6, after V lost 4 bases and J lost 2 bases. This CDR3 has 18 amino acids. The method was immunoSEQ multiplex PCR; TCRdb's version includes in-frame clones alone and lacks a portion of them. This table holds almost 200,000 clones, roughly 77% found once. Material: peripheral blood. This clonotype originated in a woman aged 40 to 49 with COVID-19, enrolled during active disease. This chain joins TRBV5-5 and TRBJ2-6, with 13 bases lining up with TRBD2. DNA of the CDR3: TGTGCCAGCAGCAAAACGACTAGCGGGGGGACTGGGGCCAACGTCCTGACTTTC. It codes for CASSKTTSGGTGANVLTF.